Below, 18 T cell receptor beta chains from the same sample are listed, as sequenced in a study of shared clonotypes between healthy human individuals. Assay used: immunoSEQ multiplex PCR; TCRdb lists only in-frame clones, some missing. The sample lists about 2.1 million clones, approximately 92% occurring once. Naive CD8 populations comprised CD45RO-negative cells positively selected for CCR7, excluding terminally differentiated effector memory CD45RA+ cells. Sequenced input: naive CD8+ T cells from PBMCs. These receptors were obtained from a young man in good health. Some clones in this sample may be carry-over from other donors' samples.

V and J are TRBV28 and TRBJ1-1; 7 nucleotides agree with TRBD1. The trim removed 6 bases at V and 9 bases at J, leaving 13 bases unmatched. The V gene's germline CDR1 is MDHEN and CDR2 SYDVKM. CDR3 length: 14 residues. In DNA, the CDR3 is TGTGCCAGCAGCCCCGGAGACGGGACAGAAAAAGCTTTCTTT. Translated: CASSPGDGTEKAFF.

This rearrangement joins TRBV11-2 to TRBJ1-2; unclear D gene. V was shortened by 4 bases and J by 10 bases, with 16 bases between the two germline ends. CDR1 is SGHAT and CDR2 is FQNNGV in the germline V gene. The CDR3 extends over 13 amino acids. In DNA form, the CDR3 reads TGTGCCAGCAGCTCCCGGGCCCCATGGGACTACACCTTC. Translation gives CASSSRAPWDYTF.

The chain joins TRBV6-1 to TRBJ2-7; D possibly uses TRBD1 or TRBD2 (5 bases each). Germline V gene sequence: CDR1 MNHNS, CDR2 SASEGT. This CDR3 has 16 amino acids. V shed 4 bases and J shed 4 bases, with 20 bases lying between them. The CDR3 loop reads CASSGIGTQATYEQYF. The CDR3 DNA reads as TGTGCCAGCAGTGGTATAGGGACGCAGGCCACGTACGAGCAGTACTTC.

V and J are TRBV2 and TRBJ2-5, with a weak D call TRBD2 (6 bases). Trimming cost V 3 bases and J 1 base, with 12 bases left between them. The CDR3 has 15 residues. Germline CDR1 is SNHLY and CDR2 is FYNNEI. The CDR3 loop is CASSDRVGGQETQYF. CDR3 nucleotides: TGTGCCAGCAGTGACAGGGTGGGGGGCCAAGAGACCCAGTACTTC.

The V call is TRBV5-1, the J call TRBJ2-2, with D possibly TRBD1 on 5 matching bases. V dropped 1 base and J dropped 1 base, with 14 bases sitting between them. The CDR3 length is 17 residues. The germline V gene encodes CDR1 SGHRS and CDR2 YFSETQ. CDR3 sequence reads: CASSLREDSWNTGELFF. DNA of the CDR3: TGCGCCAGCAGCTTGCGAGAAGACAGTTGGAACACCGGGGAGCTGTTTTTT.

The rearrangement joins TRBV11-2 to TRBJ2-7; TRBD2 aligns across 13 bases. The length of the CDR3 is 17 residues. Germline CDR1 and CDR2: SGHAT and FQNNGV. V gave up 1 base and J gave up 4 bases; unmatched junction bases: 7. The CDR3 nucleotides read TGTGCCAGCAGCTTAGGGGGACTAGCGGGATCTATGTACGAGCAGTACTTC. It is translated as CASSLGGLAGSMYEQYF.

The chain couples TRBV4-1 to TRBJ1-1; possible D gene TRBD1, 6 bases. The CDR3 is 16 residues long. V was trimmed by 4 bases and J by 1 base, leaving 16 bases between them. CDR1 is MGHRA, CDR2 YSYEKL, per germline. The CDR3 DNA is TGCGCCAGCAGCCCCTCCCCCGGGGGCCGGAACACTGAAGCTTTCTTT. Translating it yields CASSPSPGGRNTEAFF.

The chain has TRBV19 and TRBJ1-5, with 7 positions matching TRBD1. Germline-derived CDR1 and CDR2 are LNHDA and SQIVND (reference sequence). The trim removed 5 bases at V and 6 bases at J, leaving 13 bases unmatched. CDR3 length: 16 residues. CDR3 amino acids: CASSPPTYRGSQPQHF. DNA of the CDR3: TGTGCCAGTAGTCCACCGACATACAGGGGCAGTCAGCCCCAGCATTTT.

The chain joins TRBV11-2 to TRBJ1-2; D might be TRBD1 (5 bases). Germline values: CDR1 SGHAT, CDR2 FQNNGV. The CDR3 consists of 15 residues. Trimming stripped 5 bases from V and 2 bases from J, with 15 bases between. DNA for the CDR3: TGTGCCAGCAGCCACCCGGGGGGGGTCAACTATGGCTACACCTTC. Its protein is CASSHPGGVNYGYTF.

This sequence joins TRBV7-9 and TRBJ1-3; 7 bases align to TRBD1. The germline V gene has CDR1 SEHNR and CDR2 FQNEAQ (reference sequence). This CDR3 is built from 16 residues. V was pared by 5 bases and J by 2 bases, with 9 bases of the junction left unmatched. The CDR3: CASSQGQPIAGNTIYF. The CDR3 region has the DNA TGTGCCAGCAGCCAGGGACAGCCGATAGCTGGAAACACCATATATTTT.

The CDR3 spells CASSQGPRQGSEQYF. The CDR3 nucleotides are TGCGCCAGCAGCCAAGGCCCGAGACAGGGATCCGAGCAGTACTTC. The chain recombines TRBV4-1 with TRBJ2-7; 7 bases align to TRBD1. The V and J ends lost 1 base and 6 bases, in that order; junction bases with no gene match: 9. Germline V gene lookup returns CDR1 MGHRA and CDR2 YSYEKL. The length of the CDR3 is 15 residues.

V is TRBV7-6 and J is TRBJ2-5, with 8 bases that match TRBD1. CDR1 and CDR2 from the germline V gene are SGHVS and FNYEAQ. This CDR3 has 15 amino acids. V lost 5 bases to trimming and J lost 1 base; unmatched junction nucleotides: 6. CDR3: CASSLMDRVQETQYF. CDR3 nucleotides: TGTGCCAGCAGCCTCATGGACAGGGTCCAAGAGACCCAGTACTTC.

The chain couples TRBV9 to TRBJ1-2; TRBD1 might be the D (5 bases). The CDR3 spans 15 residues. Germline V gives CDR1 SGDLS, CDR2 YYNGEE. Trimming removed 0 bases from V and 3 bases from J, with 12 bases in between. DNA for the CDR3: TGTGCCAGCAGCGTAGGTTCAGGGTACTACTATGGCTACACCTTC. Translated, it gives CASSVGSGYYYGYTF.

The chain joins TRBV27 to TRBJ2-7; D remains unclear. CDR1 is MNHEY and CDR2 is SMNVEV in the germline V gene (reference sequence). The V gene lost 1 base and the J gene lost 6 bases, with 25 bases spanning the gap. CDR3 length: 18 amino acids. Written as DNA, the CDR3 is TGTGCCAGCAGTTTATTGTATGCGCTCGGTGCGGCTCGAGGCGAGCAGTACTTC. This sequence encodes CASSLLYALGAARGEQYF.

The V gene is TRBV2, the J gene TRBJ2-7; D is perhaps TRBD1 or TRBD2 (5 bases each). This CDR3 region has 15 residues. The germline V and J ends were trimmed by 6 bases and 6 bases, with 21 bases remaining between them. The V gene's germline CDR1 is SNHLY and CDR2 FYNNEI. CDR3 protein: CASRSRWTQRGEQYF. The CDR3 nucleotides are TGTGCCAGCAGATCGAGGTGGACCCAGAGGGGCGAGCAGTACTTC.

The chain has TRBV5-6 and TRBJ1-3, with D possibly matching TRBD1 (5 bases). Germline CDR1 is SGHDT and CDR2 is YYEEEE. This CDR3 comprises 19 residues. Trimming removed 4 bases from V and 3 bases from J, with 26 bases in between. The CDR3 region is CASSPRTTQTLSYGNTIYF. DNA of the CDR3: TGTGCCAGCAGCCCACGGACAACCCAAACTCTTTCGTATGGAAACACCATATATTTT.

V and J are TRBV11-2 and TRBJ2-1, with 14 bases identical to TRBD2. CDR1 SGHAT and CDR2 FQNNGV come from the germline V gene. V shed 5 bases, J shed 8 bases, and the junction held 8 bases outside the gene matches. The CDR3 is 16 amino acids. The CDR3 region has the DNA TGTGCCAGCAGCCCGGGGACTAGCGGGAGTTGGGATGAGCAGTTCTTC. It is translated as CASSPGTSGSWDEQFF.

The chain has TRBV9 and TRBJ2-2; a weak D match, TRBD1 (6 bases). Germline assignment: CDR1 SGDLS and CDR2 YYNGEE. V lost 3 bases to trimming and J lost 1 base, with 13 bases between them. The CDR3 consists of 16 residues. CDR3 sequence reads: CASSGAGQRNTGELFF. The CDR3 bases are TGTGCCAGCAGCGGCGCTGGACAGCGGAACACCGGGGAGCTGTTTTTT.